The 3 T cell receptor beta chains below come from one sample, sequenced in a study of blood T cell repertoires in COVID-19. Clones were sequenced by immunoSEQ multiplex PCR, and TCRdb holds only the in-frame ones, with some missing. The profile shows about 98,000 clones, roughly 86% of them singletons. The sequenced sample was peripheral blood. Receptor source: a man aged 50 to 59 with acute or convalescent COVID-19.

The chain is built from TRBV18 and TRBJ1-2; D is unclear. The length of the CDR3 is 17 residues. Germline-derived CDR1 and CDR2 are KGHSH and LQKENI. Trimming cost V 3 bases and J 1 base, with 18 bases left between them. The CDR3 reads CASSPTTSILFNYGYTF. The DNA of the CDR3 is TGTGCCAGCTCACCGACAACATCAATTTTATTTAACTATGGCTACACCTTC.

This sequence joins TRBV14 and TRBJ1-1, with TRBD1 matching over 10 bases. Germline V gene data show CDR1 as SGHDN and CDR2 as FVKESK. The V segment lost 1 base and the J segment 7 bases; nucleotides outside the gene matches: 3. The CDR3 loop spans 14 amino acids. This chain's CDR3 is CASSQAGQGNEAFF. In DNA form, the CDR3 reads TGTGCCAGCAGCCAAGCGGGACAGGGGAATGAAGCTTTCTTT.

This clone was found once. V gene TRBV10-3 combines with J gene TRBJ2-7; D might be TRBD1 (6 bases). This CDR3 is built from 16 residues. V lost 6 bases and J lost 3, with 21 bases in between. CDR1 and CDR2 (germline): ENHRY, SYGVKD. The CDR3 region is CAIRKDGGQKIYEQYF. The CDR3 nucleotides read TGTGCCATCAGAAAAGATGGGGGACAAAAGATCTACGAGCAGTACTTC.